A single T cell receptor beta chain is shown here with its context. The antigen remains unidentified. Germline V gives CDR1 SEHNR, CDR2 FQNEAQ (reference sequence). CDR3 length: 16 residues. It was by 5'RACE template switching with UMIs that TCR beta cDNA was made. TCRdb reworked the 5' RACE reads into one entry per CDR3 protein, no DNA. The listing contains 350,000 to 450,000 distinct CDR3 sequences. This entry comes from a study of T cells expressing NK-cell markers. General study results and limits: CD8+ T cells in roughly six donors included dominant NKG2C+ clonotypes at about 1.0-7.5%.

Source material: blood T cells: a sorted CD56 or NKG2C T cell subset, CD4+ or CD8+ T cells, or bulk PBMC T cells (not recorded which). V usage is TRBV7-9 and J usage is TRBJ2-1; TCRdb's assignment of TRBD1 cannot be checked, as there is no DNA. This sequence was found in a man aged 18-69 years in good health. The CDR3 loop reads CASSLAPGGGYDEQFF.